The 13 T cell receptor beta chains in this list originate from one sample, sequenced in a study of CD8 T cell repertoires and HIV-1 epitope variants. Method: immunoSEQ multiplex PCR; TCRdb's copy keeps in-frame clones and lacks some. The table records 90,000 or so clones, more than 65% of them present only once. Sequencing was carried out using uncultured baseline CD8+ T cells from peripheral blood mononuclear cells (PBMCs). The receptors here all came from a male donor with HIV.

The chain links TRBV5-1 to TRBJ2-7; TRBD1 matches at 7 bases. The junction had 9 bases not matched to a gene; V was cut back by 4 bases and J by 2 bases. Germline lookup yields CDR1 SGHRS and CDR2 YFSETQ. This CDR3 comprises 15 residues. CDR3 DNA: TGCGCCAGCAGCCCGCGACAGGGAGAAGCCTACGAGCAGTACTTC. Its protein product is CASSPRQGEAYEQYF.

V usage is TRBV6-1 and J usage is TRBJ2-5, with D hard to call. Germline CDR1 is MNHNS and CDR2 is SASEGT. Trimming shortened V by 6 bases and J by 5 bases, and 10 bases separated the two germline ends. The CDR3 is 12 residues long. The CDR3 nucleotides are TGTGCCAGCAGCCTGAGTGGTGAGACCCAGTACTTC. This codes for CASSLSGETQYF.

This sequence joins TRBV15 and TRBJ2-1, with unresolved D. Germline assignment: CDR1 LNHNV and CDR2 YYDKDF (reference sequence). The V end lost 5 bases, the J end lost 0 bases, and 11 bases lay between the germline ends. This CDR3 has 15 residues. The CDR3 loop reads CATSVWTNSYNEQFF. DNA for the CDR3: TGTGCCACCAGCGTTTGGACCAACTCCTACAATGAGCAGTTCTTC.

J is TRBJ2-1 and V is TRBV5-1; D might be TRBD2 (6 bases). Germline V gene lookup returns CDR1 SGHRS and CDR2 YFSETQ. This CDR3 region has 16 residues. V dropped 2 bases and J dropped 1 base, with 13 bases sitting between them. CDR3 sequence: CASSFGGIGSYNEQFF. For the CDR3, the DNA is TGCGCCAGCAGCTTCGGGGGAATTGGATCCTACAATGAGCAGTTCTTC.

The chain carries TRBV30 and TRBJ1-5; no firm D call. From germline, CDR1 is GTSNPN and CDR2 SVGIG (reference sequence). Between the trimmed V and J ends, which lost 2 bases and 0 bases, there was a span of 5 bases. The CDR3 consists of 13 residues. Written as DNA, the CDR3 is TGTGCCTGGAGTCAGGATAGCAATCAGCCCCAGCATTTT. It translates to CAWSQDSNQPQHF.

This clone occurred a few times. This chain links TRBV7-8 with TRBJ1-6; D is ambiguous. CDR1 SGHVS and CDR2 FQNEAQ come from the germline V gene. The CDR3 runs to 14 residues. V gave up 5 bases and J gave up 4 bases, with 9 bases separating them. The CDR3 sequence is CASSAGGYNSPLHF. The CDR3 DNA reads as TGTGCCAGCAGCGCGGGTGGTTATAATTCACCCCTCCACTTT.

This chain uses TRBV2 with TRBJ1-2, with TRBD1 matching 8 bases. V shed 0 bases and J 4 bases; nucleotides not matched to a gene: 1. Germline V gene data show CDR1 as SNHLY and CDR2 as FYNNEI. CDR3 length: 14 residues. The CDR3 loop is CASSEADRGYGYTF. CDR3 sequence (DNA): TGTGCCAGCAGTGAAGCCGACAGGGGCTATGGCTACACCTTC.

This chain uses TRBV6-5 with TRBJ2-7; D may be TRBD2 (5 bases). From germline, CDR1 is MNHEY and CDR2 SVGAGI. The CDR3 sequence is 15 residues long. The germline V and J ends were trimmed by 8 bases and 6 bases, with 23 bases remaining between them. The CDR3 region is CASLSRRTTFSEQYF. The CDR3 DNA follows: TGTGCCAGCCTTTCCCGGAGGACGACCTTCTCCGAGCAGTACTTC.

This clone turned up a few times. The V gene is TRBV28, the J gene TRBJ2-1, with no clear D. Per the germline V gene, CDR1 is MDHEN and CDR2 is SYDVKM. The CDR3 totals 13 residues. V was shortened by 5 bases and J by 8 bases, with 13 bases between the two germline ends. CDR3 protein: CASSLGESHEQFF. DNA for the CDR3: TGTGCCAGCAGTCTGGGTGAGAGCCATGAGCAGTTCTTC. Based on the CDR3 plus reference TRBV28 and TRBJ2-1, the full variable domain is DVKVTQSSRYLVKRTGEKVFLECVQDMDHENMFWYRQDPGLGLRLIYFSYDVKMKEKGDIPEGYSVSREKKERFSLILESASTNQTSMYLCASSLGESHEQFFGPGTRLTVL.

This chain connects TRBV7-2 to TRBJ2-5; TRBD2 is a possible D gene (6 bases). This CDR3 comprises 13 residues. Germline V gives CDR1 SGHTA, CDR2 FQGNSA. V was pared by 5 bases and J by 2 bases, with 9 bases between. The CDR3 DNA is TGTGCCAGCAGCAGGGCGGGACAAGAGACCCAGTACTTC. It yields the protein CASSRAGQETQYF.

This chain links TRBV2 with TRBJ2-1, with 10 bases that match TRBD1. Germline-derived CDR1 and CDR2 are SNHLY and FYNNEI. This CDR3 is 13 amino acids long. V lost 6 bases to trimming and J lost 12 bases; unmatched junction nucleotides: 8. CDR3 in DNA: TGTGCCAGCAGATTGGGACAGGGGATTGGGCAGTTCTTC. Its protein is CASRLGQGIGQFF.

The CDR3, as DNA: TGTGCCAGCAGCCAAGAAGAGGACTACCCTAACTATGGCTACACCTTC. Its translation: CASSQEEDYPNYGYTF. The chain uses TRBV4-2 and TRBJ1-2; D ambiguous. Trimming shortened V by 0 bases and J by 0 bases, and 11 bases separated the two germline ends. The CDR3 runs to 16 residues. Germline V gives CDR1 LGHNA, CDR2 YNFKEQ.

This clone was counted between two and nine times. The chain carries TRBV5-1 and TRBJ2-2; no clear D gene. Trimming shortened V by 6 bases and J by 2 bases, and 11 bases separated the two germline ends. The germline CDR1 and CDR2 sequences are SGHRS and YFSETQ. The CDR3 has 14 amino acids. The chain's CDR3 is CASTLTKNTGELFF. CDR3 sequence (DNA): TGCGCCAGCACCCTGACAAAAAACACCGGGGAGCTGTTTTTT.